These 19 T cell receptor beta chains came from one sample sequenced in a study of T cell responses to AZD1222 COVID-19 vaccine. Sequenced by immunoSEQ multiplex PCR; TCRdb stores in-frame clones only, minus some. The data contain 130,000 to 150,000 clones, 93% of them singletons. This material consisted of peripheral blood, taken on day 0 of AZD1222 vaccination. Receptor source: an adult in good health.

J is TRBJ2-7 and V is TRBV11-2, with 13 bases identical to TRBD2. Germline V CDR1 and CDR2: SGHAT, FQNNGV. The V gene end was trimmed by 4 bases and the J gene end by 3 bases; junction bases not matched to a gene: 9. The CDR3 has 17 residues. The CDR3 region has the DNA TGTGCCAGCAGCTCATACCGGGGGACTAGCGGGAACTACGAGCAGTACTTC. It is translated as CASSSYRGTSGNYEQYF.

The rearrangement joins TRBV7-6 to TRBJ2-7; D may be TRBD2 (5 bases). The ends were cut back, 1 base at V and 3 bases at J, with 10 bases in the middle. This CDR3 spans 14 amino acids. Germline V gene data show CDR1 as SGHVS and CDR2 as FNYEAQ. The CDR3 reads CASSLGVSGYEQYF. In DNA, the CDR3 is TGTGCCAGCAGCTTAGGCGTCAGCGGCTACGAGCAGTACTTC.

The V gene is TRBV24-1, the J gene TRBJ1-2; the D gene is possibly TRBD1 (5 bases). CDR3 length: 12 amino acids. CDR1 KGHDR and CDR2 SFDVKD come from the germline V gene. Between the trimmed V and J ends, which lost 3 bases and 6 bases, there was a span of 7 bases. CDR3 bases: TGTGCCACCAGTGATGCAGGGAATGGCTACACCTTC. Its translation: CATSDAGNGYTF.

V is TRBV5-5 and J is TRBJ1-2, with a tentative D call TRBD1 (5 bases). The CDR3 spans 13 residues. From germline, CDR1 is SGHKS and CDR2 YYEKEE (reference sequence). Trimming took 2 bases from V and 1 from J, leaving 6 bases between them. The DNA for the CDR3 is TGTGCCAGCAGCTTTGGACATAACTATGGCTACACCTTC. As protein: CASSFGHNYGYTF.

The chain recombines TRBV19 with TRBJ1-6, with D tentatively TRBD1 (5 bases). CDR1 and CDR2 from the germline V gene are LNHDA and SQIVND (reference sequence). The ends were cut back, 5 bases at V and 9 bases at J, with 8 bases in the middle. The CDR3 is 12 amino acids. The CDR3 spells CASSSRVSPLHF. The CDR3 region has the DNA TGTGCCAGTAGTTCCAGGGTTTCACCCCTCCACTTT.

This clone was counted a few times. The DNA of the CDR3 is TGTGCCAGCAGCTTGAACACCGGGGAGCTGTTTTTT. Its protein product is CASSLNTGELFF. The V gene is TRBV7-9, the J gene TRBJ2-2, with unresolved D. Germline CDR1 SEHNR, CDR2 FQNEAQ (reference sequence). V was pared by 3 bases and J by 1 base, with 0 bases between. The CDR3 is 12 residues long. Full variable domain (outside the CDR3, taken from reference TRBV7-9 and TRBJ2-2): DTGVSQNPRHKITKRGQNVTFRCDPISEHNRLYWYRQTLGQGPEFLTYFQNEAQLEKSRLLSDRFSAERPKGSFSTLEIQRTEQGDSAMYLCASSLNTGELFFGEGSRLTVL.

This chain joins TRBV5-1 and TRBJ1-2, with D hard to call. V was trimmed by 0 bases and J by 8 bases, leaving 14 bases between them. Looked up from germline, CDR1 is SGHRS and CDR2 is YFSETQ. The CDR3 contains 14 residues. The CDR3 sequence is CASSLDGSRGGYTF. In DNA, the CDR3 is TGCGCCAGCAGCTTGGATGGGTCACGGGGAGGCTACACCTTC.

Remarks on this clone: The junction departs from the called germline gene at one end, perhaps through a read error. The CDR3 protein is CASNVEPDNQPQHF. Written as DNA, the CDR3 is TGTGCCAGCAACGTAGAGCCGGACAATCAGCCCCAGCATTTT. This sequence joins TRBV9 and TRBJ1-5; D is undetermined. The CDR3 contains 14 residues. Germline CDR1 and CDR2: SGDLS and YYNGEE.

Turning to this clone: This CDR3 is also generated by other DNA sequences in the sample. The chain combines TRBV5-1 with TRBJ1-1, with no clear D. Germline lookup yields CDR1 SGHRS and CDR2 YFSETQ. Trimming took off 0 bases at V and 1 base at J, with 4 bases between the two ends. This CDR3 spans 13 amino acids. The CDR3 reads CASSLVPNTEAFF. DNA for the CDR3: TGCGCCAGCAGCTTGGTCCCGAACACTGAAGCTTTCTTT. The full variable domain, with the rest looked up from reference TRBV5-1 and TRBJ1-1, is KAGVTQTPRYLIKTRGQQVTLSCSPISGHRSVSWYQQTPGQGLQFLFEYFSETQRNKGNFPGRFSGRQFSNSRSEMNVSTLELGDSALYLCASSLVPNTEAFFGQGTRLTVV.

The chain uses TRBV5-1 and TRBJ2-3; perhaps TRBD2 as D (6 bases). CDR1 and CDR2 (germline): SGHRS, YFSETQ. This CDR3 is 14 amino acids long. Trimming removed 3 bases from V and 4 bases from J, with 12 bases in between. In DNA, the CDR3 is TGCGCCAGCAGCTCCTATAGGGAGGCAGATACGCAGTATTTT. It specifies CASSSYREADTQYF.

CDR3 nucleotides: TGTGCCAGCAGCTCCGCCCGGGACAGGTGGGCTGGTGAAAAACTGTTTTTT. Its translation is CASSSARDRWAGEKLFF. V is TRBV7-3 and J is TRBJ1-4, with 8 nucleotides matching TRBD1. Germline values: CDR1 SGHTA, CDR2 FQGTGA. The J segment lost 7 bases and the V segment lost 4 bases, leaving 14 bases of the junction unmatched. The CDR3 is made up of 17 amino acids.

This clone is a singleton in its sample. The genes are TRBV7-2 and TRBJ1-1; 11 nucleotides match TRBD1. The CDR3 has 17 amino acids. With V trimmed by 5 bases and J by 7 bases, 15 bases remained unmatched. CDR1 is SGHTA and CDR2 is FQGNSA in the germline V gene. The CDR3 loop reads CASSGPWTGGEEVEAFF. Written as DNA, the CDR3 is TGTGCCAGCAGCGGCCCCTGGACAGGGGGCGAGGAGGTTGAAGCTTTCTTT. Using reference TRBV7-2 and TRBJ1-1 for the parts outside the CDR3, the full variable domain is GAGVSQSPSNKVTEKGKDVELRCDPISGHTALYWYRQSLGQGLEFLIYFQGNSAPDKSGLPSDRFSAERTGGSVSTLTIQRTQQEDSAVYLCASSGPWTGGEEVEAFFGQGTRLTVV.

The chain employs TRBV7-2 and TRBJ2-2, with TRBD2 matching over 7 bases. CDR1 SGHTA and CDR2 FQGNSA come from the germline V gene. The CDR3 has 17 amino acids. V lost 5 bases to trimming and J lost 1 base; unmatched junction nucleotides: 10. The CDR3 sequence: CASSPFSGTMNTGELFF. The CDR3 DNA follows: TGTGCCAGCAGCCCATTCAGTGGGACTATGAACACCGGGGAGCTGTTTTTT.

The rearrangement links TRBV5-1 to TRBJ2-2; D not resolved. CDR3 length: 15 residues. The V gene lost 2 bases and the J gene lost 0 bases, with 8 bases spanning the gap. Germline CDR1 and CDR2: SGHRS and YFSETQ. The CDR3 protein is CASSFLQSNTGELFF. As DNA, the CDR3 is TGCGCCAGCAGCTTTTTACAGTCGAACACCGGGGAGCTGTTTTTT.

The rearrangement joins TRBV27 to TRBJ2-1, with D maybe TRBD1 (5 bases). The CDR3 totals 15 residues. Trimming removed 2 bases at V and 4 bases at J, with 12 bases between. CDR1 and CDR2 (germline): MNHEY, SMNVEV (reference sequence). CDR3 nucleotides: TGTGCCAGCAGTTTAACCAGGGATACGTACAATGAGCAGTTCTTC. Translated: CASSLTRDTYNEQFF.

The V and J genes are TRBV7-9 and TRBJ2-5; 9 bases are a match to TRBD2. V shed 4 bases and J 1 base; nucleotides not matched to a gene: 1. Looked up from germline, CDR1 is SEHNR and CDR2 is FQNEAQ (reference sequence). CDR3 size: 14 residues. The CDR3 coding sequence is TGTGCCAGCAGCTCGACTAGCGGCCAAGAGACCCAGTACTTC. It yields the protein CASSSTSGQETQYF.

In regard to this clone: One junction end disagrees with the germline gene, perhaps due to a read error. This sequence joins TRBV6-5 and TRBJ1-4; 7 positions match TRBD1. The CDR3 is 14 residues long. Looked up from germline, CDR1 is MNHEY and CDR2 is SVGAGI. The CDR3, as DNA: TGTGCCAGCAGTGACTCAGGGGGGAGTGAAAAACTGTTTTTT. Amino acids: CASSDSGGSEKLFF.

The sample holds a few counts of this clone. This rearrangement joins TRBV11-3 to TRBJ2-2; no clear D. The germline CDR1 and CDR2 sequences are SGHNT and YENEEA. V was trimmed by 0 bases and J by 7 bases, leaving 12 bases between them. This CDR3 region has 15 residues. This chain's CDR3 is CASSLDSSGNGELFF. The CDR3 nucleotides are TGTGCCAGCAGCTTAGATAGCAGTGGGAACGGGGAGCTGTTTTTT.

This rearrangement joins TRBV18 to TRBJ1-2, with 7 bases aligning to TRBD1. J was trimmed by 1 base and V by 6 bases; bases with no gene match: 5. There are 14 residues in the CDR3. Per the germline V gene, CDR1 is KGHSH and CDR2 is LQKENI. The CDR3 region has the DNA TGTGCCAGCTCCCGGACAGGTTTTAACTATGGCTACACCTTC. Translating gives CASSRTGFNYGYTF. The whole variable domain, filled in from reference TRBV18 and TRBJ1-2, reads NAGVMQNPRHLVRRRGQEARLRCSPMKGHSHVYWYRQLPEEGLKFMVYLQKENIIDESGMPKERFSAEFPKEGPSILRIQQVVRGDSAAYFCASSRTGFNYGYTFGSGTRLTVV.